The next 32 T cell receptor beta chains were all read from a single sample in a study of blood T cell repertoires in COVID-19. Assay: immunoSEQ multiplex PCR; the TCRdb copy retains only in-frame clones and omits some. The sample lists 25,000 to 30,000 clones; around 67% were seen once. The sample taken for sequencing was peripheral blood. All receptors derive from a human donor in a cohort sampled during active COVID-19.

The chain uses TRBV29-1 and TRBJ1-3; D gene unclear. The germline V and J ends were trimmed by 7 bases and 1 base, with 5 bases remaining between them. Germline V gene lookup returns CDR1 SQVTM and CDR2 ANQGSEA. The CDR3 is 11 residues long. This CDR3 is CSATSGNTIYF. The CDR3 nucleotides read TGCAGCGCCACTTCTGGAAACACCATATATTTT.

This clone was counted once. The chain carries TRBV6-6 and TRBJ2-3; 9 bases align to TRBD2. Germline values: CDR1 MNHNY, CDR2 SVGAGI (reference sequence). With V trimmed by 0 bases and J by 7 bases, 2 bases remained unmatched. The CDR3 runs 14 residues. CDR3 DNA: TGTGCCAGCAGTTACTCGCTAGCGGGGTATACGCAGTATTTT. This codes for CASSYSLAGYTQYF.

This clone has a handful of counts. The rearrangement uses TRBV7-9 and TRBJ2-5; the D is unclear. CDR1 is SEHNR and CDR2 is FQNEAQ in the germline V gene (reference sequence). This CDR3 is 11 amino acids long. Trimming left V 8 bases short and J 10 bases short, with 14 bases between. This chain's CDR3 is CASCSGLDQYF. CDR3 DNA: TGTGCCAGCTGCTCCGGTCTTGACCAGTACTTC.

The V and J genes are TRBV28 and TRBJ2-7; 7 bases align to TRBD1. The CDR3 is made up of 13 amino acids. Trimming at V came to 6 bases and at J to 5 bases, leaving 7 bases not matched to a gene. The germline V gene has CDR1 MDHEN and CDR2 SYDVKM. DNA for the CDR3: TGTGCCAGCAGAAATTACAGGGGTGACGAGCAGTACTTC. It encodes CASRNYRGDEQYF.

V usage is TRBV5-1 and J usage is TRBJ2-5; 7 nucleotides line up with TRBD1. Germline V CDR1 and CDR2: SGHRS, YFSETQ. The CDR3 contains 14 residues. V trimming: 2 bases; J trimming: 2 bases; junction bases outside the gene matches: 3. The CDR3 DNA follows: TGCGCCAGCAGCTTCGGGGACAGACAAGAGACCCAGTACTTC. Translated: CASSFGDRQETQYF.

CDR3 in amino acids: CASSQEPPGGRRLQPQHF. Written as DNA, the CDR3 is TGCGCCAGCAGCCAAGAACCCCCCGGGGGGCGCCGTCTCCAGCCCCAGCATTTT. The chain uses TRBV4-1 and TRBJ1-5, with a possible D match to TRBD1 (6 bases). Germline V gene sequence: CDR1 MGHRA, CDR2 YSYEKL. This CDR3 region has 18 residues. V was pared by 0 bases and J by 7 bases, with 22 bases between.

The chain joins TRBV7-2 to TRBJ2-7; a weak D match, TRBD1 (6 bases). From germline, CDR1 is SGHTA and CDR2 FQGNSA. Trimming removed 5 bases from V and 2 bases from J, with 10 bases in between. The CDR3 extends over 13 amino acids. The CDR3 DNA follows: TGTGCCAGCAGCCGGACAGACACCTACGAGCAGTACTTC. Its protein product is CASSRTDTYEQYF.

The chain joins TRBV11-3 to TRBJ1-2; D unresolved. The germline gives CDR1 SGHNT, CDR2 YENEEA. The V and J ends lost 3 bases and 8 bases respectively, with 13 bases between them. The CDR3 sequence is 13 residues long. The CDR3 spells CASSFWGVEGYTF. As DNA, the CDR3 is TGTGCCAGCAGCTTTTGGGGAGTAGAAGGCTACACCTTC.

This rearrangement joins TRBV29-1 to TRBJ1-2; tentative D call: TRBD1 (5 bases). Germline loops: CDR1 SQVTM, CDR2 ANQGSEA. Trimming stripped 7 bases from V and 7 bases from J, with 13 bases between. CDR3 size: 11 residues. The CDR3 sequence is CSASRGGGYTF. The CDR3 DNA is TGCAGCGCCTCCCGGGGGGGTGGCTACACCTTC.

The V gene is TRBV5-1, the J gene TRBJ2-1; D is uncertain. Germline CDR1 reads SGHRS; CDR2 reads YFSETQ. V dropped 2 bases and J dropped 10 bases, with 10 bases sitting between them. The CDR3 sequence is 12 residues long. The CDR3 nucleotides read TGCGCCAGCAGCTTAAGTACCTACGAGCAGTTCTTC. This sequence encodes CASSLSTYEQFF.

The chain couples TRBV7-9 to TRBJ2-2; D uncertain. Trimming pared 7 bases from V and 4 bases from J, leaving 13 bases between. The V gene's germline CDR1 is SEHNR and CDR2 FQNEAQ (reference sequence). The CDR3 covers 14 residues. CDR3 protein: CASKTPTGTGELFF. The CDR3 DNA follows: TGTGCCAGCAAAACACCCACGGGCACCGGGGAGCTGTTTTTT.

This chain connects TRBV9 to TRBJ2-3; D is ambiguous. Trimming cost V 0 bases and J 3 bases, with 20 bases left between them. The germline gives CDR1 SGDLS, CDR2 YYNGEE. The length of the CDR3 is 18 residues. The CDR3 sequence is CASSVAPLSSSRTDTQYF. The CDR3 bases are TGTGCCAGCAGCGTAGCTCCTTTATCGTCGTCCAGAACAGATACGCAGTATTTT. Full variable domain (outside the CDR3, taken from reference TRBV9 and TRBJ2-3): DSGVTQTPKHLITATGQRVTLRCSPRSGDLSVYWYQQSLDQGLQFLIQYYNGEERAKGNILERFSAQQFPDLHSELNLSSLELGDSALYFCASSVAPLSSSRTDTQYFGPGTRLTVL.

This clone showed up just a few times. V usage is TRBV3-1 (or the pseudogene TRBV3-2) and J usage is TRBJ2-3; a weak D match, TRBD1 (5 bases). Germline V lookup: CDR1 LGHDT, CDR2 YNNKEL (reference sequence). Between the trimmed V and J ends, which lost 5 bases and 5 bases, there was a span of 8 bases. CDR3 size: 12 residues. In DNA form, the CDR3 reads TGTGCCAGCAGCAGGGGCAAAGATACGCAGTATTTT. Its translation is CASSRGKDTQYF.

V gene TRBV3-1 (or the pseudogene TRBV3-2) combines with J gene TRBJ2-4, with D tentatively TRBD2 (5 bases). This CDR3 region has 14 residues. V lost 2 bases, J lost 7 bases, and 12 bases lay in between. The germline V gene encodes CDR1 LGHDT and CDR2 YNNKEL (reference sequence). The CDR3 protein is CASSQKGGLNIQYF. CDR3 DNA: TGTGCCAGCAGCCAAAAAGGAGGATTGAACATTCAGTACTTC.

This clone has ten or more counts. The chain joins TRBV18 to TRBJ2-7; TRBD1 aligns across 8 bases. This CDR3 has 16 residues. Germline V gene lookup returns CDR1 KGHSH and CDR2 LQKENI. The V gene end was trimmed by 3 bases and the J gene end by 2 bases; junction bases not matched to a gene: 9. CDR3 loop: CASSPTGQGITYEQYF. The CDR3 DNA follows: TGTGCCAGCTCACCCACCGGACAGGGTATTACCTACGAGCAGTACTTC.

This clone was recorded a few times. The chain combines TRBV9 with TRBJ1-4, with TRBD1 identical over 9 bases. Germline assignment: CDR1 SGDLS and CDR2 YYNGEE. The CDR3 totals 14 residues. V shed 5 bases, J shed 5 bases, and the junction held 4 bases outside the gene matches. The DNA for the CDR3 is TGTGCCAGCAGTTTTGGGACAGGGAATGAAAAACTGTTTTTT. Protein sequence: CASSFGTGNEKLFF.

The chain is built from TRBV10-3 and TRBJ2-7; weak D call: TRBD1 (6 bases). This CDR3 spans 12 amino acids. V was cut by 4 bases and J by 4 bases, with 8 bases left in between. CDR1 and CDR2 from the germline V gene are ENHRY and SYGVKD. CDR3 in DNA: TGTGCCATCAGTGGACAGGTATACGAGCAGTACTTC. Translation gives CAISGQVYEQYF.

The chain employs TRBV6-9 and TRBJ2-1; tentative D call: TRBD2 (5 bases). The CDR3 loop spans 17 amino acids. Germline loops: CDR1 MNHGY, CDR2 SVAAGI. V was pared by 2 bases and J by 4 bases, with 18 bases between. DNA of the CDR3: TGTGCCAGCAGTTATGAGGAGGCGTGCAGGCCATACAATGAGCAGTTCTTC. This gives the protein CASSYEEACRPYNEQFF.

This clone was counted between two and nine times. V usage is TRBV3-1 (or the pseudogene TRBV3-2) and J usage is TRBJ2-3, with 8 bases fitting TRBD2. The CDR3 covers 18 residues. Germline loops: CDR1 LGHDT, CDR2 YNNKEL (reference sequence). Unmatched junction bases numbered 12, after V lost 1 base and J lost 3 bases. The CDR3 sequence: CASSQVGSGGAETDTQYF. CDR3 nucleotide sequence: TGTGCCAGCAGCCAAGTCGGCTCCGGGGGGGCCGAGACAGATACGCAGTATTTT.

The genes are TRBV15 and TRBJ2-7; 10 positions match TRBD1. The CDR3 length is 12 residues. Trimming cost V 8 bases and J 6 bases; bases outside gene matches: 4. CDR1 and CDR2 from the germline V gene are LNHNV and YYDKDF (reference sequence). The CDR3 loop reads CATERDRGEQYF. CDR3 in DNA: TGTGCCACCGAAAGGGACAGGGGCGAGCAGTACTTC.

This chain uses TRBV5-1 with TRBJ2-2; D is unresolved. Trimming shortened V by 1 base and J by 1 base, and 8 bases separated the two germline ends. This CDR3 is 15 amino acids long. Germline lookup yields CDR1 SGHRS and CDR2 YFSETQ. The CDR3 spells CASSLTARNTGELFF. CDR3 bases: TGCGCCAGCAGCTTGACAGCTCGGAACACCGGGGAGCTGTTTTTT.

The table lists this clone with a few counts. The chain employs TRBV19 and TRBJ2-3, with 7 bases matching TRBD1. Per germline, CDR1 LNHDA and CDR2 SQIVND (reference sequence). The trim removed 5 bases at V and 6 bases at J, leaving 8 bases unmatched. This CDR3 region has 14 residues. For the CDR3, the DNA is TGTGCCAGTAGTCCCACAGGGGCAGGGGATACGCAGTATTTT. It yields the protein CASSPTGAGDTQYF.

The chain is built from TRBV2 and TRBJ1-5; D unclear. Trimming took 2 bases from V and 2 from J, leaving 16 bases between them. The CDR3 extends over 17 amino acids. The V gene's germline CDR1 is SNHLY and CDR2 FYNNEI. The CDR3 sequence: CASSEPPIARGNQPQHF. CDR3 in DNA: TGTGCCAGCAGTGAACCCCCAATAGCCCGGGGCAATCAGCCCCAGCATTTT.

This rearrangement joins TRBV29-1 to TRBJ2-1; weak D call: TRBD2 (6 bases). The ends were cut back, 4 bases at V and 7 bases at J, with 14 bases in the middle. Germline V gene data show CDR1 as SQVTM and CDR2 as ANQGSEA. This CDR3 is 13 amino acids long. The DNA for the CDR3 is TGCAGCGTTGTGAGTAGCGGTTGGAATGAGCAGTTCTTC. As protein: CSVVSSGWNEQFF.

The chain has TRBV28 and TRBJ2-3; no reliable D call. V was clipped by 2 bases and J by 4 bases, with 4 bases between them. The V gene's germline CDR1 is MDHEN and CDR2 SYDVKM. The CDR3 extends over 12 amino acids. CDR3 region: CASSLVADTQYF. CDR3 bases: TGTGCCAGCAGTTTAGTAGCAGATACGCAGTATTTT.

The chain carries TRBV7-2 and TRBJ2-7; 7 bases agree with TRBD2. V shed 5 bases, J shed 10 bases, and the junction held 8 bases outside the gene matches. Germline lookup yields CDR1 SGHTA and CDR2 FQGNSA. CDR3 length equals 12 residues. The CDR3 sequence is CASSPREGHQYF. DNA for the CDR3: TGTGCCAGCAGCCCAAGGGAGGGGCATCAGTACTTC.

The chain joins TRBV5-4 to TRBJ1-1; 11 bases are a match to TRBD1. CDR1 is SGHNT and CDR2 is YYREEE in the germline V gene (reference sequence). The CDR3 has 15 amino acids. Trimming at V came to 3 bases and at J to 4 bases, leaving 5 bases not matched to a gene. The CDR3 DNA sequence: TGTGCCAGCAGCTGGTCCGGGACAGGGGGCACTGAAGCTTTCTTT. This gives the protein CASSWSGTGGTEAFF.

The rearrangement joins TRBV7-8 to TRBJ1-5; D gene uncertain. The length of the CDR3 is 14 residues. Germline V gene data show CDR1 as SGHVS and CDR2 as FQNEAQ. V lost 4 bases, J lost 4 bases, and 11 bases lay in between. The CDR3: CASSYGRRNQPQHF. CDR3 nucleotides: TGTGCCAGCAGCTACGGCAGGAGGAATCAGCCCCAGCATTTT.

In its sample, this clone was seen a few times. CDR3 nucleotides: TGTGCCAGCAGCCCTAAGGGACTAGCGGGAGCCCCTGGGGCCAACGTCCTGACTTTC. Translated, it gives CASSPKGLAGAPGANVLTF. The chain carries TRBV7-3 and TRBJ2-6; 14 bases are shared with TRBD2. The J segment lost 2 bases and the V segment lost 5 bases, leaving 8 bases of the junction unmatched. The CDR3 is made up of 19 amino acids. The germline V gene has CDR1 SGHTA and CDR2 FQGTGA.

This chain connects TRBV28 to TRBJ2-7; D possibly corresponds to TRBD2 (5 bases). The V and J ends lost 6 bases and 3 bases respectively, with 18 bases between them. The germline V gene encodes CDR1 MDHEN and CDR2 SYDVKM. The CDR3 length is 15 residues. CDR3 protein: CASSHPGEEIYEQYF. As DNA, the CDR3 is TGTGCCAGCAGCCACCCCGGGGAAGAGATCTACGAGCAGTACTTC.

This sequence joins TRBV19 and TRBJ1-5, with unresolved D. The CDR3 covers 13 residues. CDR1 is LNHDA and CDR2 is SQIVND in the germline V gene (reference sequence). Trimming stripped 1 base from V and 6 bases from J, with 7 bases between. CDR3 coding DNA: TGTGCCAGTAGTATAGTCGGGGTTCAGCCCCAGCATTTT. Amino acid sequence: CASSIVGVQPQHF.

The rearrangement uses TRBV7-9 and TRBJ1-3, with D tentatively TRBD1 (5 bases). V shed 0 bases and J shed 3 bases, with 6 bases lying between them. Germline CDR1 and CDR2: SEHNR and FQNEAQ (reference sequence). The CDR3 sequence is 14 residues long. DNA of the CDR3: TGTGCCAGCAGCTTAGCCCAGGGTGGAAACACCATATATTTT. Residues: CASSLAQGGNTIYF.